Listed below are T cell receptor beta chains from one sample, sequenced in a study of T-cell memory formation after mild COVID-19. TCRdb passed the 5' RACE reads through MiXCR, listing each CDR3 protein once. This sample has 95,000 to 120,000 distinct CDR3 sequences, with about a sixth found just once. Sequenced: PBMCs or a T cell subset sorted from them (not recorded which). These receptors came from a man aged 18 to 30 who had mild COVID-19 (a few samples of this study predate the infection). Cell type and time point are not known. The CDR3 runs from the conserved cysteine through the conserved F or W. Fields, in order: D gene, clone size, CDR3 length, J gene, V gene, CDR3 protein, CDR3 DNA. D genes are given only for firm matches. Expanded clones are given a class, and other clones once, few, many or no size at all.

d_call: TRBD1
clone_size: once
cdr3_length: 14
j_call: TRBJ1-1
v_call: TRBV10-3
cdr3_aa: CAISEFGTVHEAFF
cdr3_nt: TGTGCCATCAGTGAGTTCGGGACAGTTCACGAAGCTTTCTTT

d_call: .
clone_size: few
cdr3_length: 15
j_call: TRBJ2-5
v_call: TRBV7-2
cdr3_aa: CASSPGFLGGETQYF
cdr3_nt: TGTGCCAGCAGCCCAGGGTTTCTAGGGGGGGAGACCCAGTACTTC

d_call: .
clone_size: .
cdr3_length: 15
j_call: TRBJ1-5
v_call: TRBV6-1
cdr3_aa: CASGPTGGSNQPQHF
cdr3_nt: TGTGCCAGCGGACCAACGGGGGGTAGCAATCAGCCCCAGCATTTT

d_call: .
clone_size: few
cdr3_length: 12
j_call: TRBJ2-1
v_call: TRBV28
cdr3_aa: CASSLLGKEQFF
cdr3_nt: TGTGCCAGCAGTTTACTGGGAAAGGAGCAGTTCTTC

d_call: .
clone_size: few
cdr3_length: 14
j_call: TRBJ2-3
v_call: TRBV28
cdr3_aa: CASSSPGLGDTQYF
cdr3_nt: TGTGCCAGCAGTTCCCCAGGTCTCGGGGATACGCAGTATTTT

d_call: .
clone_size: .
cdr3_length: 14
j_call: TRBJ2-3
v_call: TRBV5-1
cdr3_aa: CASSLAGGEDTQYF
cdr3_nt: TGCGCCAGCAGCTTGGCGGGTGGAGAAGATACGCAGTATTTT

d_call: .
clone_size: .
cdr3_length: 13
j_call: TRBJ2-1
v_call: TRBV2
cdr3_aa: CASRETVNNEQFF
cdr3_nt: TGTGCCAGCAGAGAGACAGTTAACAATGAGCAGTTCTTC

d_call: TRBD2
clone_size: many
cdr3_length: 16
j_call: TRBJ2-3
v_call: TRBV5-1
cdr3_aa: CASSSFSLAATDTQYF
cdr3_nt: TGCGCCAGCAGCAGCTTCTCACTAGCGGCGACAGATACGCAGTATTTT

d_call: TRBD2
clone_size: .
cdr3_length: 12
j_call: TRBJ2-5
v_call: TRBV12-3/TRBV12-4
cdr3_aa: CASGTSGETQYF
cdr3_nt: TGTGCCAGCGGAACTAGCGGTGAGACCCAGTACTTC

d_call: .
clone_size: few
cdr3_length: 13
j_call: TRBJ2-1
v_call: TRBV12-3/TRBV12-4
cdr3_aa: CASRNSAGHEQFF
cdr3_nt: TGTGCCAGCAGAAATTCGGCGGGGCATGAGCAGTTCTTC

d_call: .
clone_size: .
cdr3_length: 14
j_call: TRBJ1-3
v_call: TRBV5-1
cdr3_aa: CASSKGQSGNTIYF
cdr3_nt: TGCGCCAGCAGCAAAGGACAGTCAGGAAACACCATATATTTT

d_call: .
clone_size: .
cdr3_length: 14
j_call: TRBJ1-6
v_call: TRBV9
cdr3_aa: CASSAGTRYSPLHF
cdr3_nt: TGTGCCAGCAGCGCCGGGACGCGATATTCACCCCTCCACTTT

d_call: .
clone_size: .
cdr3_length: 15
j_call: TRBJ2-2
v_call: TRBV7-9
cdr3_aa: CASSLDGSNTGELFF
cdr3_nt: TGTGCCAGCAGCTTAGACGGCTCGAACACCGGGGAGCTGTTTTTT

d_call: .
clone_size: .
cdr3_length: 13
j_call: TRBJ1-5
v_call: TRBV29-1
cdr3_aa: CSVRGGGNQPQHF
cdr3_nt: TGCAGCGTCCGAGGGGGAGGGAATCAGCCCCAGCATTTT

d_call: .
clone_size: .
cdr3_length: 14
j_call: TRBJ2-5
v_call: TRBV11-1
cdr3_aa: CASSLSRSQETQYF
cdr3_nt: TGTGCCAGCAGCTTATCTCGCAGCCAAGAGACCCAGTACTTC

d_call: TRBD1
clone_size: few
cdr3_length: 15
j_call: TRBJ2-6
v_call: TRBV5-1
cdr3_aa: CASAGTGVGANVLTF
cdr3_nt: TGCGCCAGCGCCGGGACAGGGGTCGGGGCCAACGTCCTGACTTTC

d_call: TRBD1
clone_size: many
cdr3_length: 15
j_call: TRBJ1-1
v_call: TRBV5-1
cdr3_aa: CASTYRQGLNTEAFF
cdr3_nt: TGCGCCAGCACCTATCGACAGGGGCTTAACACTGAAGCTTTCTTT

d_call: TRBD1
clone_size: .
cdr3_length: 13
j_call: TRBJ2-5
v_call: TRBV7-6
cdr3_aa: CASTTGAYETQYF
cdr3_nt: TGTGCCAGCACGACAGGGGCGTACGAGACCCAGTACTTC

d_call: .
clone_size: few
cdr3_length: 13
j_call: TRBJ2-4
v_call: TRBV11-2
cdr3_aa: CASSSGPKNIQYF
cdr3_nt: TGTGCCAGCAGCTCGGGGCCTAAAAACATTCAGTACTTC

d_call: .
clone_size: few
cdr3_length: 14
j_call: TRBJ2-5
v_call: TRBV7-2
cdr3_aa: CASSFRAPGETQYF
cdr3_nt: TGTGCCAGCAGCTTCCGGGCCCCAGGGGAGACCCAGTACTTC

d_call: .
clone_size: .
cdr3_length: 15
j_call: TRBJ1-2
v_call: TRBV6-2/TRBV6-3
cdr3_aa: CATDNPGYTSYGYTF
cdr3_nt: TGTGCCACCGATAACCCGGGCTACACCTCCTATGGCTACACCTTC

d_call: .
clone_size: few
cdr3_length: 14
j_call: TRBJ2-5
v_call: TRBV12-3/TRBV12-4
cdr3_aa: CASREGLGAETQYF
cdr3_nt: TGTGCCAGCAGGGAGGGGCTCGGGGCGGAGACCCAGTACTTC

d_call: TRBD2
clone_size: many
cdr3_length: 15
j_call: TRBJ2-7
v_call: TRBV5-1
cdr3_aa: CASSLTAGSSYEQYF
cdr3_nt: TGCGCCAGCAGCTTGACAGCGGGGAGCTCCTACGAGCAGTACTTC

d_call: .
clone_size: .
cdr3_length: 16
j_call: TRBJ1-4
v_call: TRBV5-1
cdr3_aa: CASSTGTVATNEKLFF
cdr3_nt: TGCGCCAGCAGCACCGGGACGGTTGCAACTAATGAAAAACTGTTTTTT

d_call: .
clone_size: few
cdr3_length: 15
j_call: TRBJ1-2
v_call: TRBV18
cdr3_aa: CASSPIPGQNYGYTF
cdr3_nt: TGTGCCAGCTCACCAATTCCCGGACAGAACTATGGCTACACCTTC

d_call: .
clone_size: .
cdr3_length: 15
j_call: TRBJ2-3
v_call: TRBV12-3/TRBV12-4
cdr3_aa: CASSPRDFETDTQYF
cdr3_nt: TGTGCCAGCAGTCCCCGGGACTTCGAGACGGATACGCAGTATTTT

d_call: TRBD2
clone_size: many
cdr3_length: 15
j_call: TRBJ2-7
v_call: TRBV7-2
cdr3_aa: CASSLGGGTSGEQYF
cdr3_nt: TGTGCCAGCAGCTTAGGCGGGGGGACTTCGGGGGAGCAGTACTTC

d_call: .
clone_size: .
cdr3_length: 17
j_call: TRBJ1-6
v_call: TRBV6-6
cdr3_aa: CASSYLRVSGNNSPLHF
cdr3_nt: TGTGCCAGCAGTTATTTGAGGGTGTCAGGGAATAATTCACCCCTCCACTTT

d_call: .
clone_size: .
cdr3_length: 12
j_call: TRBJ1-2
v_call: TRBV6-1
cdr3_aa: CASSETGYGYTF
cdr3_nt: TGTGCCAGCAGTGAAACGGGGTATGGCTACACCTTC

d_call: TRBD1
clone_size: few
cdr3_length: 14
j_call: TRBJ2-3
v_call: TRBV29-1
cdr3_aa: CSAGTGVIADTQYF
cdr3_nt: TGCAGCGCGGGGACAGGGGTTATTGCAGATACGCAGTATTTT

d_call: .
clone_size: .
cdr3_length: 15
j_call: TRBJ1-1
v_call: TRBV5-1
cdr3_aa: CASSFLGLGNTEAFF
cdr3_nt: TGCGCCAGCAGCTTCTTGGGGCTCGGAAACACTGAAGCTTTCTTT

d_call: .
clone_size: .
cdr3_length: 16
j_call: TRBJ2-7
v_call: TRBV9
cdr3_aa: CASSVVITAPPYEQYF
cdr3_nt: TGTGCCAGCAGCGTAGTAATAACAGCACCCCCCTACGAGCAGTACTTC

d_call: .
clone_size: many
cdr3_length: 12
j_call: TRBJ2-5
v_call: TRBV12-3/TRBV12-4
cdr3_aa: CASSLSTDHQYF
cdr3_nt: TGTGCCAGCAGTTTGTCGACGGACCATCAGTACTTC

d_call: .
clone_size: .
cdr3_length: 15
j_call: TRBJ1-1
v_call: TRBV7-9
cdr3_aa: CASRRVQGGNTEAFF
cdr3_nt: TGTGCCAGCAGGCGGGTACAGGGCGGGAACACTGAAGCTTTCTTT

d_call: .
clone_size: .
cdr3_length: 15
j_call: TRBJ1-5
v_call: TRBV12-3/TRBV12-4
cdr3_aa: CASSFSGFSNQPQHF
cdr3_nt: TGTGCCAGCAGTTTCTCCGGATTCTCTAATCAGCCCCAGCATTTT

d_call: .
clone_size: .
cdr3_length: 18
j_call: TRBJ2-4
v_call: TRBV6-5
cdr3_aa: CASSYSSAGSLAKNIQYF
cdr3_nt: TGTGCCAGCAGTTACTCGAGCGCGGGTTCTCTAGCCAAAAACATTCAGTACTTC

d_call: TRBD2
clone_size: .
cdr3_length: 13
j_call: TRBJ2-2
v_call: TRBV5-1
cdr3_aa: CATGLASSGELFF
cdr3_nt: TGCGCCACTGGACTAGCGTCTAGCGGGGAGCTGTTTTTT

d_call: TRBD2
clone_size: few
cdr3_length: 18
j_call: TRBJ2-3
v_call: TRBV5-4
cdr3_aa: CASSPETLAGFSTDTQYF
cdr3_nt: TGTGCCAGCAGCCCGGAAACACTAGCGGGGTTCAGTACAGATACGCAGTATTTT

d_call: .
clone_size: few
cdr3_length: 15
j_call: TRBJ2-5
v_call: TRBV6-2/TRBV6-3
cdr3_aa: CASSYSVDRQETQYF
cdr3_nt: TGTGCCAGCAGTTATTCGGTGGACAGACAAGAGACCCAGTACTTC

d_call: .
clone_size: many
cdr3_length: 16
j_call: TRBJ2-2
v_call: TRBV5-1
cdr3_aa: CASSLAAWGETGELFF
cdr3_nt: TGCGCCAGCAGCTTGGCGGCCTGGGGGGAAACCGGGGAGCTGTTTTTT

d_call: .
clone_size: .
cdr3_length: 13
j_call: TRBJ1-5
v_call: TRBV30
cdr3_aa: CAWSGDAAGPQHF
cdr3_nt: TGTGCCTGGAGCGGGGACGCGGCGGGGCCCCAGCATTTT

d_call: TRBD2
clone_size: .
cdr3_length: 16
j_call: TRBJ2-1
v_call: TRBV7-2
cdr3_aa: CASSRRLAGLYNEQFF
cdr3_nt: TGTGCCAGCAGCCGCCGACTAGCGGGGCTCTACAATGAGCAGTTCTTC

d_call: .
clone_size: .
cdr3_length: 15
j_call: TRBJ2-7
v_call: TRBV12-3/TRBV12-4
cdr3_aa: CASSLEAQGGAEQYF
cdr3_nt: TGTGCCAGCAGTTTGGAGGCCCAGGGGGGCGCCGAGCAGTACTTC